The next 21 T cell receptor beta chains were all read from a single sample in a study of blood T cell repertoires in COVID-19 (dated by TCRdb to between 2020 and 2021). Library preparation used the immunoSEQ multiplex PCR assay. Not all clones reach the TCRdb copy of this immuneACCESS table, which keeps in-frame sequences only. Checked studies attribute under half of the gap to unresolved V genes and leave the rest unexplained. The sample has around 200,000 clones on record, roughly nine tenths of them singletons. Around 6.6% of the sample is held by the ten biggest clonotypes. Sequenced material: peripheral blood. The receptors shown here come from a man in his forties with acute or convalescent COVID-19.

The chain combines TRBV10-2 with TRBJ2-1; no clear D. Germline lookup yields CDR1 WSHSY and CDR2 SAAADI. This CDR3 contains 13 residues. V was pared by 5 bases and J by 4 bases, with 9 bases between. The CDR3 nucleotides read TGCGCCAGCAGTATGGGCCTATACAATGAGCAGTTCTTC. It encodes CASSMGLYNEQFF.

V and J are TRBV9 and TRBJ1-1; TRBD1 matches at 7 bases. The V segment lost 0 bases and the J segment 5 bases; nucleotides outside the gene matches: 4. The CDR3 covers 14 residues. Germline V CDR1 and CDR2: SGDLS, YYNGEE. The DNA of the CDR3 is TGTGCCAGCAGCGTAGTAAGGGGGCAAACTGAAGCTTTCTTT. Translated: CASSVVRGQTEAFF.

The J gene is TRBJ2-3, the V gene TRBV5-4, with 7 bases fitting TRBD1. The germline gives CDR1 SGHNT, CDR2 YYREEE (reference sequence). J was trimmed by 3 bases and V by 3 bases; bases with no gene match: 4. The CDR3 contains 14 residues. The CDR3 coding sequence is TGTGCCAGCAGCTCGAAACAGGGGACAGATACGCAGTATTTT. As protein: CASSSKQGTDTQYF.

V is TRBV2 and J is TRBJ2-7; tentative D call: TRBD1 (6 bases). V was trimmed by 6 bases and J by 2 bases, leaving 11 bases between them. This CDR3 spans 13 amino acids. Germline CDR1 SNHLY, CDR2 FYNNEI. The CDR3 nucleotides are TGTGCCAGCAGGGACAGCGCGGCCTACGAGCAGTACTTC. Protein product: CASRDSAAYEQYF.

V and J are TRBV27 and TRBJ2-1, with TRBD1 as a possible D gene (6 bases). The length of the CDR3 is 13 residues. V was cut by 6 bases and J by 6 bases, with 12 bases left in between. Per the germline V gene, CDR1 is MNHEY and CDR2 is SMNVEV (reference sequence). CDR3 residues: CASRRQGSNEQFF. The CDR3 coding sequence is TGTGCCAGCAGAAGGCAGGGGAGCAATGAGCAGTTCTTC.

The genes are TRBV3-1 (or the pseudogene TRBV3-2) and TRBJ2-5; D possibly corresponds to TRBD2 (5 bases). The CDR3 has 16 amino acids. CDR1 and CDR2 (germline): LGHDT, YNNKEL (reference sequence). The V gene lost 1 base and the J gene lost 1 base, with 13 bases spanning the gap. The DNA of the CDR3 is TGTGCCAGCAGCCAAGCCCAGAGGGCGTTCCAAGAGACCCAGTACTTC. Its protein product is CASSQAQRAFQETQYF.

V usage is TRBV18 and J usage is TRBJ1-2; TRBD1 aligns across 7 bases. J was trimmed by 4 bases and V by 1 base; bases with no gene match: 6. CDR3 length equals 15 residues. The germline gives CDR1 KGHSH, CDR2 LQKENI. The CDR3 bases are TGTGCCAGCTCACCACAGGAGGACAGGACCTATGGCTACACCTTC. Translated, it gives CASSPQEDRTYGYTF.

The J gene is TRBJ1-3, the V gene TRBV6-5, with 7 bases lining up with TRBD1. V was clipped by 9 bases and J by 2 bases; unmatched bases: 4. The germline gives CDR1 MNHEY, CDR2 SVGAGI. This CDR3 is 13 amino acids long. The CDR3 reads CASQTGTGNTIYF. In DNA, the CDR3 is TGTGCCAGTCAGACAGGGACTGGAAACACCATATATTTT.

The J gene is TRBJ1-2, the V gene TRBV6-2 or TRBV6-3; D is undetermined. This CDR3 contains 12 residues. V was cut by 2 bases and J by 12 bases, with 13 bases left in between. The germline V gene encodes CDR1 MNHEY and CDR2 SVGEGT. The CDR3 coding sequence is TGTGCCAGCAGTTACGATCGGGTTACGAACACCTTC. Translated, it gives CASSYDRVTNTF.

This clone was counted a single time. The chain is built from TRBV11-3 and TRBJ2-3; D not resolved. CDR3 length: 13 amino acids. Deletions cut 2 bases from V and 4 bases from J, with 7 bases between. Germline assignment: CDR1 SGHNT and CDR2 YENEEA. The CDR3 loop reads CASSLSLSDTQYF. CDR3 coding DNA: TGTGCCAGCAGCTTATCTCTGTCAGATACGCAGTATTTT.

The V call is TRBV5-1, the J call TRBJ2-7; 7 bases fit TRBD1. This CDR3 is 14 amino acids long. With V trimmed by 1 base and J by 4 bases, 5 bases remained unmatched. Germline values: CDR1 SGHRS, CDR2 YFSETQ. The chain's CDR3 is CASSLNLQGYEQYF. CDR3 bases: TGCGCCAGCAGCTTGAACTTACAGGGGTACGAGCAGTACTTC.

The rearrangement joins TRBV5-6 to TRBJ1-4; 7 bases map to TRBD1. CDR1 is SGHDT, CDR2 YYEEEE, per germline. Trimming cost V 3 bases and J 5 bases; bases outside gene matches: 4. This CDR3 spans 14 amino acids. The CDR3 DNA reads as TGTGCCAGCAGCTATGCGGGACAGAATGAAAAACTGTTTTTT. This gives the protein CASSYAGQNEKLFF.

This clone was found a few times. The chain has TRBV4-2 and TRBJ2-5, with 9 nucleotides matching TRBD1. The CDR3 runs 15 residues. Germline V lookup: CDR1 LGHNA, CDR2 YNFKEQ. After removal of 2 bases from V and 4 bases from J, the junction contained 5 bases not matched to a gene. For the CDR3, the DNA is TGTGCCAGCAGCCAACCCACAGGGGGCGGAGAGACCCAGTACTTC. Amino acid sequence: CASSQPTGGGETQYF.

This chain connects TRBV18 to TRBJ1-6; D gene unclear. The CDR3 length is 14 residues. Germline V CDR1 and CDR2: KGHSH, LQKENI. The V gene lost 3 bases and the J gene lost 9 bases, with 12 bases spanning the gap. The CDR3 sequence is CASSPSQYGSPLHF. The CDR3 DNA follows: TGTGCCAGCTCACCTTCGCAATACGGTTCACCCCTCCACTTT.

The gene calls are TRBV25-1 and TRBJ1-6; maybe TRBD1 (6 bases). V lost 3 bases and J lost 3, with 9 bases in between. Germline assignment: CDR1 MGHDK and CDR2 SYGVNS. There are 15 residues in the CDR3. The CDR3 is CASSDGGSYNSPLHF. The CDR3 region has the DNA TGTGCCAGCAGTGATGGGGGCAGCTATAATTCACCCCTCCACTTT.

V and J are TRBV28 and TRBJ1-1; D is ambiguous. V lost 2 bases and J 7 bases, leaving 8 bases between the germline ends. This CDR3 is 12 amino acids long. The germline CDR1 and CDR2 sequences are MDHEN and SYDVKM. The CDR3 protein is CASSLGQNEAFF. The CDR3 DNA reads TGTGCCAGCAGTTTAGGGCAGAATGAAGCTTTCTTT.

V and J are TRBV19 and TRBJ1-4, with TRBD1 identical over 11 bases. J gave up 1 base and V 3 bases, and 7 bases lay outside the gene matches. The CDR3 totals 18 residues. CDR1 is LNHDA and CDR2 is SQIVND in the germline V gene (reference sequence). The CDR3 nucleotides read TGTGCCAGTAGTATTACAGGACAGGGGGCAGAAACTAATGAAAAACTGTTTTTT. This gives the protein CASSITGQGAETNEKLFF.

This chain connects TRBV4-2 to TRBJ2-3, with TRBD2 identical over 8 bases. Trimming cost V 2 bases and J 5 bases; bases outside gene matches: 9. Germline assignment: CDR1 LGHNA and CDR2 YNFKEQ. This CDR3 is 16 amino acids long. CDR3 nucleotide sequence: TGTGCCAGCAGCCAATTTGCGGGGGGCCTCGGAGATACGCAGTATTTT. Translating it yields CASSQFAGGLGDTQYF.

The V and J genes are TRBV7-9 and TRBJ2-6, with 7 nucleotides matching TRBD1. Looked up from germline, CDR1 is SEHNR and CDR2 is FQNEAQ (reference sequence). This CDR3 is built from 16 residues. Trimming removed 8 bases from V and 0 bases from J; junction bases left unmatched: 7. CDR3 protein: CASGGQVLSGANVLTF. Written as DNA, the CDR3 is TGTGCCAGCGGAGGACAGGTCCTCTCTGGGGCCAACGTCCTGACTTTC.

J is TRBJ1-1 and V is TRBV7-3; D gene ambiguous. Trimming stripped 5 bases from V and 7 bases from J, with 11 bases between. The CDR3 loop spans 12 amino acids. Germline assignment: CDR1 SGHTA and CDR2 FQGTGA. The CDR3 region is CASSNGPHEAFF. The CDR3 coding sequence is TGTGCCAGCAGCAACGGTCCTCATGAAGCTTTCTTT. The full variable domain, its missing parts supplied by reference TRBV7-3 and TRBJ1-1, is GAGVSQTPSNKVTEKGKYVELRCDPISGHTALYWYRQSLGQGPEFLIYFQGTGAADDSGLPNDRFFAVRPEGSVSTLKIQRTERGDSAVYLCASSNGPHEAFFGQGTRLTVV.

V gene TRBV6-2 or TRBV6-3 combines with J gene TRBJ1-4; no reliable D call. The CDR3 extends over 14 amino acids. Germline CDR1 MNHEY, CDR2 SVGEGT. The V and J ends lost 3 bases and 5 bases respectively, with 10 bases between them. CDR3 region: CASSYSGNNEKLFF. The DNA for the CDR3 is TGTGCCAGCAGTTATTCGGGGAACAATGAAAAACTGTTTTTT.